What follows describes a single T cell receptor (beta chain). The antigen is not known. This sample is part of a study of radiotherapy plus CTLA-4 blockade in lung cancer. Across the study: Among all patients, 15% to 20% showed objective responses, while more than 25% had disease control.

People whose metastatic non-small-cell lung cancer was chemo-refractory got focal radiation along with CTLA-4 blockade by ipilimumab. The data were produced by immunoSEQ multiplex PCR, yet TCRdb's version contains in-frame clones alone and is incomplete. This table has 15,000 or so clones, approximately 75% appearing once. Study-wide results and limits: Response was reportedly best predicted by early blood T cell clone dynamics, with interferon-beta.

The germline gives CDR1 SGHRS, CDR2 YFSETQ. The V segment lost 0 bases and the J segment 1 base; nucleotides outside the gene matches: 4. The CDR3 runs to 16 residues. This clonotype was sampled from a human donor with non-small cell lung cancer whose response to radiotherapy plus ipilimumab could not be evaluated. The chain combines TRBV5-1 with TRBJ1-1; 9 bases line up with TRBD1. The material was peripheral blood, obtained from a patient treated with radiotherapy plus ipilimumab. CDR3 coding DNA: TGCGCCAGCAGCTTGGAAGGGACAGGGAAGAACACTGAAGCTTTCTTT. Translation gives CASSLEGTGKNTEAFF. Combining the CDR3 with reference TRBV5-1 and TRBJ1-1 gives the whole variable domain KAGVTQTPRYLIKTRGQQVTLSCSPISGHRSVSWYQQTPGQGLQFLFEYFSETQRNKGNFPGRFSGRQFSNSRSEMNVSTLELGDSALYLCASSLEGTGKNTEAFFGQGTRLTVV.